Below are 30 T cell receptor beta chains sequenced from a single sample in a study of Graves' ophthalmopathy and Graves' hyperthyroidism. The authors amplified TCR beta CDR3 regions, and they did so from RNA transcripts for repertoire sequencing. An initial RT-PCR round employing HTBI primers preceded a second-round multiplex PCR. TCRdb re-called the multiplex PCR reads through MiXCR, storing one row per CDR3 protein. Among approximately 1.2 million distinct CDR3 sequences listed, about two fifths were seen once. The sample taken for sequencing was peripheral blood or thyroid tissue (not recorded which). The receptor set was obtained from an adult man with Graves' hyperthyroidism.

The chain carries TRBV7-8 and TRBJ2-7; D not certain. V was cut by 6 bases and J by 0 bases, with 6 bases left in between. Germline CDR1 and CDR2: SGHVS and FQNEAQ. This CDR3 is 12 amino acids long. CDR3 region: CASRFVSYEQYF. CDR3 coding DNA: TGTGCCAGCAGATTCGTCTCCTACGAGCAGTACTTC.

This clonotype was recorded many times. The CDR3 loop reads CSADGAPLYEQYF. The CDR3 DNA reads TGCAGTGCCGACGGAGCCCCACTCTACGAGCAGTACTTC. The chain combines TRBV20-1 with TRBJ2-7; D gene uncertain. V lost 6 bases and J lost 3, with 15 bases in between. The CDR3 is 13 residues long. Germline CDR1 reads DFQATT; CDR2 reads SNEGSKA (reference sequence).

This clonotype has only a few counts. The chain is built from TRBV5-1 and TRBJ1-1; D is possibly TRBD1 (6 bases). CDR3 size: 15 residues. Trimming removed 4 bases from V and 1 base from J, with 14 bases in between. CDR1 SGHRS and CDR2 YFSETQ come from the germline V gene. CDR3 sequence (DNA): TGCGCCAGCAGCCCGGGGGGGGGGCGGAACACTGAAGCTTTCTTT. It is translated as CASSPGGGRNTEAFF.

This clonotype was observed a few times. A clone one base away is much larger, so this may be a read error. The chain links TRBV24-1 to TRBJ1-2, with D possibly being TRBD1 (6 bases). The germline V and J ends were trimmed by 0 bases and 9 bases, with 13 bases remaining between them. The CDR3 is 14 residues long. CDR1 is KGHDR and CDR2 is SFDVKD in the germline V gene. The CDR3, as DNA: TGTGCCACCAGTGATTTGGGGACAAGGGGAAGCTACACCTTC. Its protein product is CATSDLGTRGSYTF.

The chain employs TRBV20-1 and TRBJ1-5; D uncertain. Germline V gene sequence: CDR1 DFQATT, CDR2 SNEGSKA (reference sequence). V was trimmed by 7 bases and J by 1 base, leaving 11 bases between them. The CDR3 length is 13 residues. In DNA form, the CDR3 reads TGCAGTGTGTTGTTGGGAAGCAATCAGCCCCAGCATTTT. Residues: CSVLLGSNQPQHF.

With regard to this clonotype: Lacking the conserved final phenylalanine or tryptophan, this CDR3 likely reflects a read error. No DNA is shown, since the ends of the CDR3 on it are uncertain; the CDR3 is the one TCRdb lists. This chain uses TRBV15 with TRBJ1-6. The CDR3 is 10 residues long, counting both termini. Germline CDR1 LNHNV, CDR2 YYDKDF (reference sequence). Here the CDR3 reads CATSIGPPFS.

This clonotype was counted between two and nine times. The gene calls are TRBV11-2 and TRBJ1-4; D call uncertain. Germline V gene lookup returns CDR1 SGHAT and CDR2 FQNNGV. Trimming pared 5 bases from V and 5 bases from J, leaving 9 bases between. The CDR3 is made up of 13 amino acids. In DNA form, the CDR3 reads TGTGCCAGCAGCCGCGAACGGAATGAAAAACTGTTTTTT. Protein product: CASSRERNEKLFF.

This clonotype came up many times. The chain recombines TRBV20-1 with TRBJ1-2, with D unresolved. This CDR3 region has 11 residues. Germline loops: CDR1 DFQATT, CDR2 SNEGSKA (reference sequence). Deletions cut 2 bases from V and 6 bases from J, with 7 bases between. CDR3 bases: TGCAGTGCTAGATCTCAGGATGGCTACACCTTC. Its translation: CSARSQDGYTF.

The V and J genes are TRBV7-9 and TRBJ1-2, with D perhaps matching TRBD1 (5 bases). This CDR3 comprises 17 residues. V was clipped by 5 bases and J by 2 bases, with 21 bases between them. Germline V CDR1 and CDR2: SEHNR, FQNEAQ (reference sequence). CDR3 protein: CASSRAPLRQRNYGYTF. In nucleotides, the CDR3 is TGTGCCAGCAGCCGGGCCCCCTTAAGACAGAGAAACTATGGCTACACCTTC. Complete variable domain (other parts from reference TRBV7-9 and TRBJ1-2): DTGVSQNPRHKITKRGQNVTFRCDPISEHNRLYWYRQTLGQGPEFLTYFQNEAQLEKSRLLSDRFSAERPKGSFSTLEIQRTEQGDSAMYLCASSRAPLRQRNYGYTFGSGTRLTVV.

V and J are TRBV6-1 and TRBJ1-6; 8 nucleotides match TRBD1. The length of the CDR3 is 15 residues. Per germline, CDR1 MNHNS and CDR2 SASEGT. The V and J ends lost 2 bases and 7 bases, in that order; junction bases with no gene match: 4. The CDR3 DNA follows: TGTGCCAGCAGTGAATTCGACAGGGGAAATTCACCCCTCCACTTT. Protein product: CASSEFDRGNSPLHF.

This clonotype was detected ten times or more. The CDR3 here is CASSIVGSSRQPQHF. CDR3 coding DNA: TGTGCCAGTAGTATCGTGGGCAGTTCAAGGCAGCCCCAGCATTTT. The genes are TRBV19 and TRBJ1-5; D remains ambiguous. V was shortened by 3 bases and J by 7 bases, with 16 bases between the two germline ends. The CDR3 runs to 15 residues. In germline, CDR1 is LNHDA, CDR2 SQIVND (reference sequence).

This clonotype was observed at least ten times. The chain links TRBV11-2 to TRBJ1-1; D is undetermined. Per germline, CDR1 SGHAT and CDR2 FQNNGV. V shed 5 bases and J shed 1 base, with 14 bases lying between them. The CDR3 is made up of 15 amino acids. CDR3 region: CASSPDGVRNTEAFF. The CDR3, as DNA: TGTGCCAGCAGCCCAGATGGAGTCAGGAACACTGAAGCTTTCTTT.

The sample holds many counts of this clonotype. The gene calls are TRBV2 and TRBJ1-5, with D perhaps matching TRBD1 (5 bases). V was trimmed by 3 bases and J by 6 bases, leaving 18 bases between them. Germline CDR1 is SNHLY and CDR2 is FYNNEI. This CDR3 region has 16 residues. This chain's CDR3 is CASSDRGLSWGQPQHF. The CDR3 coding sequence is TGTGCCAGCAGTGATAGGGGCTTGAGTTGGGGTCAGCCCCAGCATTTT.

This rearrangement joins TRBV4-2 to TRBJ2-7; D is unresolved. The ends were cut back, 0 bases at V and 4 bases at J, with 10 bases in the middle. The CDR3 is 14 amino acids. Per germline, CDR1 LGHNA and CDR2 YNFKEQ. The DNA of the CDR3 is TGTGCCAGCAGCCAAGATGCCGGCCCTTACGAGCAGTACTTC. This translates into CASSQDAGPYEQYF.

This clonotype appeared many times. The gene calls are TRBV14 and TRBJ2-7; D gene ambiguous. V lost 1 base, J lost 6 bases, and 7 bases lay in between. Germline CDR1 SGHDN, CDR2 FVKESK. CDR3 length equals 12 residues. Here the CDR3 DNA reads TGTGCCAGCAGCCAAGCGGCTAGCGAGCAGTACTTC. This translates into CASSQAASEQYF.

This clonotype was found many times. CDR3 coding DNA: TGCGCCAGCAGCTTGCAAGGGGGGATGGTTCAGCCCCAGCATTTT. It encodes CASSLQGGMVQPQHF. V gene TRBV5-1 combines with J gene TRBJ1-5; D perhaps matches TRBD1 (6 bases). V was cut by 1 base and J by 6 bases, with 14 bases left in between. The CDR3 length is 15 residues. Germline CDR1 and CDR2: SGHRS and YFSETQ. Drawing the rest from reference TRBV5-1 and TRBJ1-5, the complete variable domain is KAGVTQTPRYLIKTRGQQVTLSCSPISGHRSVSWYQQTPGQGLQFLFEYFSETQRNKGNFPGRFSGRQFSNSRSEMNVSTLELGDSALYLCASSLQGGMVQPQHFGDGTRLSIL.

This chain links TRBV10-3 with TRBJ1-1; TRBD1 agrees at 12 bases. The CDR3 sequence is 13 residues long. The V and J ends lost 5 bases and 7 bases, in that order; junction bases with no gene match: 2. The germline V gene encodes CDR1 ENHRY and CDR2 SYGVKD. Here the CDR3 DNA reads TGTGCCATCAGTCGGGACAGGGGGCGTGAAGCTTTCTTT. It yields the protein CAISRDRGREAFF.

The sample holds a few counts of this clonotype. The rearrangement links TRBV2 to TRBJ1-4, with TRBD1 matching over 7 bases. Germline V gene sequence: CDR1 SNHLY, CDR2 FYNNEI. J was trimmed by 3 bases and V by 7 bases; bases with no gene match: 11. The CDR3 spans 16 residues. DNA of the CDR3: TGTGCCAGCATTGACAGGGTGAGTTCGGCTAATGAAAAACTGTTTTTT. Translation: CASIDRVSSANEKLFF.

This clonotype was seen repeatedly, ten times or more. This CDR3 reads CSVEDSGQSYEQYF. The CDR3 DNA follows: TGCAGCGTTGAAGATTCAGGGCAGTCCTACGAGCAGTACTTC. The chain couples TRBV29-1 to TRBJ2-7; TRBD1 is a possible D gene (5 bases). This CDR3 has 14 amino acids. Trimming left V 0 bases short and J 1 base short, with 10 bases between. Germline values: CDR1 SQVTM, CDR2 ANQGSEA.

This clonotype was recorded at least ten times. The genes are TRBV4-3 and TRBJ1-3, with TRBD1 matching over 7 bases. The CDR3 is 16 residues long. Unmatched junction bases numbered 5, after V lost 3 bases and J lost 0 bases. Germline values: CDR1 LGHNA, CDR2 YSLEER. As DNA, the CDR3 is TGCGCCAGCAGCCATTACGGGACAGCCTCTGGAAACACCATATATTTT. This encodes CASSHYGTASGNTIYF.

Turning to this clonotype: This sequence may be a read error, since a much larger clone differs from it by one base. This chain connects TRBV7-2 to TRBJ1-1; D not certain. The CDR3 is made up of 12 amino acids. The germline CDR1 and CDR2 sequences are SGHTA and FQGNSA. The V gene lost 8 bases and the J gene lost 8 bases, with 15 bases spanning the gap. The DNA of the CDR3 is TGTGCCAGCGGAATGACGGGTGGGGAAGCTTTCTTT. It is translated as CASGMTGGEAFF.

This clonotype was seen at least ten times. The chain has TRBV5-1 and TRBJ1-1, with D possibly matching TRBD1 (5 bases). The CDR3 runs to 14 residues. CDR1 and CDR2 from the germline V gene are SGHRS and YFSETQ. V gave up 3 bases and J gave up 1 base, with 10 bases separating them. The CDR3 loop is CASSWGRANTEAFF. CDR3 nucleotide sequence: TGCGCCAGCAGCTGGGGCAGGGCGAACACTGAAGCTTTCTTT.

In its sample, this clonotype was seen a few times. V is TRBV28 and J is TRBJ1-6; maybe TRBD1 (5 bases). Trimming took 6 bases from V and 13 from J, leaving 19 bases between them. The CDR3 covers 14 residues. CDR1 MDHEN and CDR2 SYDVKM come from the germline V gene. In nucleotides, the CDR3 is TGTGCCAGCAGCCCCGGGACCGCATGGTCTCCCCTCCACTTT. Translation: CASSPGTAWSPLHF.

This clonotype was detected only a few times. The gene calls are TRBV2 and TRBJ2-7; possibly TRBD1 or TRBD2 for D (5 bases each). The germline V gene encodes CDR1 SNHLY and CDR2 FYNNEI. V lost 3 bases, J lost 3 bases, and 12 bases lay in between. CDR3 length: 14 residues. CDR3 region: CASSEGERGYEQYF. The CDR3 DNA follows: TGTGCCAGCAGTGAGGGGGAGAGGGGCTACGAGCAGTACTTC.

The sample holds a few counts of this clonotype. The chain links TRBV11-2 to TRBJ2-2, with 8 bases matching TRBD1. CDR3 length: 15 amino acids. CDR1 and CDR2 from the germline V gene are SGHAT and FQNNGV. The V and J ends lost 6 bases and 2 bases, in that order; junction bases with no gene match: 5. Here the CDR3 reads CASRKPGGNTGELFF. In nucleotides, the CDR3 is TGTGCCAGCAGAAAGCCAGGGGGCAACACCGGGGAGCTGTTTTTT.

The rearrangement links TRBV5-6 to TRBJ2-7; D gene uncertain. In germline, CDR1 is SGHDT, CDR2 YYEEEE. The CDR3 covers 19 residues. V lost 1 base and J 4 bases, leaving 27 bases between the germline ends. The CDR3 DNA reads TGTGCCAGCAGCTTGTATCCGGACCGTTCTCGGGTGATTTTATACGAGCAGTACTTC. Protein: CASSLYPDRSRVILYEQYF.

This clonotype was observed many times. Here the CDR3 DNA reads TGTGCCAGCAGCCCCTCCACAGTACACGAGCAGTACTTC. Its translation: CASSPSTVHEQYF. This chain joins TRBV7-6 and TRBJ2-7; D uncertain. Germline lookup yields CDR1 SGHVS and CDR2 FNYEAQ. V dropped 5 bases and J dropped 5 bases, with 13 bases sitting between them. The CDR3 length is 13 residues.

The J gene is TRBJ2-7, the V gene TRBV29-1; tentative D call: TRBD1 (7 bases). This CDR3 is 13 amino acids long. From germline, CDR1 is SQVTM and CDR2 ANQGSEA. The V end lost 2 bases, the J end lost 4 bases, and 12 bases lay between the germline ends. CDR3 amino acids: CSVECQGGYEQYF. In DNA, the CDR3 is TGCAGCGTTGAATGTCAGGGGGGTTACGAGCAGTACTTC.

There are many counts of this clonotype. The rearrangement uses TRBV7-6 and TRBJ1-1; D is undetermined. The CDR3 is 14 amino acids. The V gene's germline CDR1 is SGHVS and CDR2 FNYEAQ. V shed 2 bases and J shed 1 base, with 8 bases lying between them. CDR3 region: CASSLNGRNTEAFF. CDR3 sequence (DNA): TGTGCCAGCAGCTTAAACGGTCGGAACACTGAAGCTTTCTTT.

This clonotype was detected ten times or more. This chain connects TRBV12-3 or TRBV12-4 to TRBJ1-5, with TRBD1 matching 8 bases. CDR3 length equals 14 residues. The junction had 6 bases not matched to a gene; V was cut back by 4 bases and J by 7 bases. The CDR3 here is CASSSYRGEQPQHF. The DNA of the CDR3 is TGTGCCAGCAGTTCCTACAGGGGGGAGCAGCCCCAGCATTTT.